These 25 T cell receptor beta chains originate from one sample sequenced in a study of vaccination effects on CD4 cells after COVID-19. Before any sequencing was done, the ViraFEST assay used viral peptide pools to expand antigen-specific CD4+ T cells. Cultured cells yielded isolated CD4+ T cells after more than nine days. Participants were given two doses of BNT162b2 or mRNA-1273 vaccine. Data came from immunoSEQ multiplex PCR; TCRdb stores just in-frame clones and leaves some out. This sample yields some 70,000 clones, of which 75% to 85% are seen a single time; 1.2% belongs to the top ten. Their antigens are not known. Source: CD4+ T cells from PBMCs cultured with HCoV-229E spike peptides, taken after COVID-19 vaccination. These receptor sequences come from a human donor who received a COVID-19 vaccine.

The gene calls are TRBV18 and TRBJ1-2; maybe TRBD1 (5 bases). This CDR3 spans 14 amino acids. The V end lost 2 bases, the J end lost 3 bases, and 10 bases lay between the germline ends. Germline V CDR1 and CDR2: KGHSH, LQKENI. This chain's CDR3 is CASSPTGRDYGYTF. The CDR3 bases are TGTGCCAGCTCACCAACGGGGCGCGACTATGGCTACACCTTC.

The chain is built from TRBV5-1 and TRBJ2-6; maybe TRBD1 (6 bases). Germline V gene data show CDR1 as SGHRS and CDR2 as YFSETQ. This CDR3 contains 16 residues. The V end was cut by 1 base, the J end by 2 bases, with 10 bases between. This chain's CDR3 is CASSLITGTGANVLTF. DNA for the CDR3: TGCGCCAGCAGCTTGATAACAGGGACTGGGGCCAACGTCCTGACTTTC.

V is TRBV7-3 and J is TRBJ1-2, with TRBD1 identical over 12 bases. In germline, CDR1 is SGHTA, CDR2 FQGTGA. The CDR3 is 14 residues long. The trim removed 0 bases at V and 8 bases at J, leaving 1 base unmatched. The CDR3 protein is CASSLTGQGAGYTF. The CDR3 bases are TGTGCCAGCAGCTTAACGGGACAGGGGGCCGGCTACACCTTC.

The CDR3 region is CSASLILGADTQYF. In DNA form, the CDR3 reads TGCAGTGCTAGTCTTATCCTGGGCGCAGATACGCAGTATTTT. The chain has TRBV20-1 and TRBJ2-3, with D unclear. The V and J ends lost 3 bases and 4 bases respectively, with 14 bases between them. From germline, CDR1 is DFQATT and CDR2 SNEGSKA (reference sequence). This CDR3 is built from 14 residues.

The genes are TRBV4-1 and TRBJ1-6, with unresolved D. CDR3 length: 13 amino acids. Trimming cost V 2 bases and J 6 bases, with 5 bases left between them. In germline, CDR1 is MGHRA, CDR2 YSYEKL. The CDR3 protein is CASSQRSNSPLHF. CDR3 in DNA: TGCGCCAGCAGCCAACGGAGTAATTCACCCCTCCACTTT.

The V call is TRBV18, the J call TRBJ1-1; the D is unclear. In germline, CDR1 is KGHSH, CDR2 LQKENI. Deletions cut 2 bases from V and 0 bases from J, with 7 bases between. The CDR3 spans 14 residues. CDR3 nucleotide sequence: TGTGCCAGCTCACCAACGGGAATGAACACTGAAGCTTTCTTT. This codes for CASSPTGMNTEAFF.

The V gene is TRBV7-2, the J gene TRBJ1-1; D is unresolved. CDR3 length: 14 residues. The germline gives CDR1 SGHTA, CDR2 FQGNSA. With 1 base removed from V and 5 bases from J, the gap between germline ends came to 11 bases. This chain's CDR3 is CASSLVWGETEAFF. CDR3 nucleotides: TGTGCCAGCAGCTTAGTCTGGGGTGAGACTGAAGCTTTCTTT.

The chain has TRBV24-1 and TRBJ1-1; D is ambiguous. The CDR3 is 14 amino acids. Trimming removed 4 bases from V and 4 bases from J, with 12 bases in between. CDR1 KGHDR and CDR2 SFDVKD come from the germline V gene. The CDR3 bases are TGTGCCACCAGTGAGTCCCTCCCGGGCACTGAAGCTTTCTTT. It encodes CATSESLPGTEAFF.

This clone appeared once. This sequence joins TRBV5-6 and TRBJ2-7; tentatively, D is TRBD2 (6 bases). V dropped 4 bases and J dropped 3 bases, with 11 bases sitting between them. Per the germline V gene, CDR1 is SGHDT and CDR2 is YYEEEE. This CDR3 is built from 13 residues. This CDR3 reads CASSTSRSYEQYV. The CDR3 nucleotides are TGTGCCAGCAGCACTAGCCGGAGCTACGAGCAGTACGTC.

The CDR3 protein is CASSLRGPANTGELFF. The DNA of the CDR3 is TGTGCCAGCAGCCTTAGGGGGCCCGCGAACACCGGGGAGCTGTTTTTT. This chain uses TRBV11-2 with TRBJ2-2; TRBD1 matches 7 bases. J was trimmed by 0 bases and V by 5 bases; bases with no gene match: 6. Per the germline V gene, CDR1 is SGHAT and CDR2 is FQNNGV. The CDR3 is 16 residues long.

The J gene is TRBJ1-1, the V gene TRBV18; weak D call: TRBD1 (5 bases). CDR3 length: 14 amino acids. Trimming took off 6 bases at V and 3 bases at J, with 14 bases between the two ends. Per germline, CDR1 KGHSH and CDR2 LQKENI. CDR3 amino acids: CASSGQGMDTEAFF. The CDR3, as DNA: TGTGCCAGCTCCGGCCAGGGTATGGACACTGAAGCTTTCTTT. Together with reference TRBV18 and TRBJ1-1, the CDR3 gives the full variable domain: NAGVMQNPRHLVRRRGQEARLRCSPMKGHSHVYWYRQLPEEGLKFMVYLQKENIIDESGMPKERFSAEFPKEGPSILRIQQVVRGDSAAYFCASSGQGMDTEAFFGQGTRLTVV.

This clone was counted between two and nine times. V and J are TRBV7-3 and TRBJ1-4, with D possibly TRBD1 on 5 matching bases. V was cut by 2 bases and J by 3 bases, with 10 bases left in between. CDR1 is SGHTA and CDR2 is FQGTGA in the germline V gene. This CDR3 is 15 amino acids long. CDR3 in DNA: TGTGCCAGCAGCTTATCGGGGGTGGCTAATGAAAAACTGTTTTTT. Amino acids: CASSLSGVANEKLFF.

This chain joins TRBV12-3 or TRBV12-4 and TRBJ1-2; tentative D call: TRBD1 (6 bases). The CDR3 is 13 amino acids. Trimming removed 3 bases from V and 8 bases from J, with 13 bases in between. CDR3 in amino acids: CASSFRQAEGYTF. The CDR3 DNA reads TGTGCCAGCAGTTTCCGACAGGCGGAAGGCTACACCTTC.

The rearrangement links TRBV7-8 to TRBJ2-7; 7 bases are shared with TRBD1. CDR1 and CDR2 from the germline V gene are SGHVS and FQNEAQ. CDR3 length: 14 amino acids. Trimming took 5 bases from V and 3 from J; bases not matched to a gene: 7. CDR3 in amino acids: CASSHSGQSYEQYV. The CDR3 nucleotides are TGTGCCAGCAGCCACTCGGGACAGAGCTACGAGCAGTACGTC.

V and J are TRBV7-3 and TRBJ2-3; D call uncertain. V lost 2 bases, J lost 2 bases, and 14 bases lay in between. Germline assignment: CDR1 SGHTA and CDR2 FQGTGA. The CDR3 runs 16 residues. The CDR3 reads CASSLLGPPSTDTQYF. CDR3 DNA: TGTGCCAGCAGCTTACTGGGCCCTCCTTCCACAGATACGCAGTATTTT.

The chain couples TRBV7-9 to TRBJ2-7; D call uncertain. The CDR3 loop spans 12 amino acids. Trimming took off 0 bases at V and 5 bases at J, with 5 bases between the two ends. CDR1 is SEHNR, CDR2 FQNEAQ, per germline (reference sequence). This CDR3 is CASSLALHEQYV. In DNA, the CDR3 is TGTGCCAGCAGCTTAGCTTTGCACGAGCAGTACGTC.

This clone was seen only once. The rearrangement joins TRBV27 to TRBJ1-1, with TRBD1 matching over 7 bases. This CDR3 has 13 amino acids. V shed 6 bases, J shed 5 bases, and the junction held 6 bases outside the gene matches. Germline CDR1 MNHEY, CDR2 SMNVEV (reference sequence). CDR3 residues: CASRPSGGTEAFF. The CDR3 DNA is TGTGCCAGCAGGCCTTCAGGGGGTACTGAAGCTTTCTTT.

The chain has TRBV6-5 and TRBJ1-6; D is unclear. Germline CDR1 and CDR2: MNHEY and SVGAGI. With 6 bases removed from V and 9 bases from J, the gap between germline ends came to 15 bases. The CDR3 spans 14 residues. For the CDR3, the DNA is TGTGCCAGCAGCCCCGGGAGGGTAGTTTCACCCCTCCACTTT. This gives the protein CASSPGRVVSPLHF.

This chain connects TRBV27 to TRBJ2-2; D not certain. V lost 3 bases to trimming and J lost 3 bases, with 8 bases between them. Germline lookup yields CDR1 MNHEY and CDR2 SMNVEV (reference sequence). This CDR3 spans 14 amino acids. CDR3 amino acids: CASSFNRDTGELFF. Here the CDR3 DNA reads TGTGCCAGCAGTTTCAACCGGGACACCGGGGAGCTGTTTTTT.

A note on this clone: The final CDR3 position lacks the conserved phenylalanine or tryptophan, pointing to a likely read error. The limits of the CDR3 on the DNA are not certain, so only TCRdb's listed CDR3 is given. The chain joins TRBV5-4 to TRBJ1-1. CDR1 and CDR2 from the germline V gene are SGHNT and YYREEE (reference sequence). The CDR3 is made up of 12 amino acids, end residues included. The CDR3 region is CASSFQMGPEAI.

This chain uses TRBV6-1 with TRBJ1-6, with D maybe TRBD1 (5 bases). The CDR3 has 15 residues. The germline V gene has CDR1 MNHNS and CDR2 SASEGT. The ends were cut back, 2 bases at V and 10 bases at J, with 15 bases in the middle. CDR3 sequence (DNA): TGTGCCAGCAGTGAATCGACGGGGTGGGGGTCACCCCTCCACTTT. It yields the protein CASSESTGWGSPLHF.

This rearrangement joins TRBV6-5 to TRBJ1-1; tentatively, D is TRBD1 (5 bases). The V and J ends lost 2 bases and 0 bases respectively, with 10 bases between them. The CDR3 runs 15 residues. CDR1 and CDR2 from the germline V gene are MNHEY and SVGAGI. CDR3 loop: CASSYRGRLNTEAFF. CDR3 DNA sequence: TGTGCCAGCAGTTACCGGGGACGGTTGAACACTGAAGCTTTCTTT.

The chain combines TRBV6-6 with TRBJ1-5; D gene ambiguous. From germline, CDR1 is MNHNY and CDR2 SVGAGI (reference sequence). Deletions cut 6 bases from V and 0 bases from J, with 9 bases between. The length of the CDR3 is 14 residues. The CDR3 DNA sequence: TGTGCCAGCAGCACGGGTCATAGCAATCAGCCCCAGCATTTT. Residues: CASSTGHSNQPQHF.

The chain joins TRBV25-1 to TRBJ2-3; tentatively, D is TRBD2 (5 bases). The CDR3 totals 16 residues. Germline CDR1 MGHDK, CDR2 SYGVNS. Trimming removed 5 bases at V and 1 base at J, with 16 bases between. The CDR3, as DNA: TGTGCCAGCAGTTCATTTTCGGGGTCAGGCACAGATACGCAGTATTTT. As protein: CASSSFSGSGTDTQYF. Full variable domain (missing parts from reference TRBV25-1 and TRBJ2-3): EADIYQTPRYLVIGTGKKITLECSQTMGHDKMYWYQQDPGMELHLIHYSYGVNSTEKGDLSSESTVSRIRTEHFPLTLESARPSHTSQYLCASSSFSGSGTDTQYFGPGTRLTVL.

The chain links TRBV5-1 to TRBJ2-7; TRBD1 agrees at 8 bases. After removal of 7 bases from V and 6 bases from J, the junction contained 18 bases not matched to a gene. Germline V gene data show CDR1 as SGHRS and CDR2 as YFSETQ. The CDR3 consists of 16 residues. CDR3: CASSSIPDRAYPEQYV. The DNA of the CDR3 is TGCGCCAGCTCTTCCATCCCGGACAGGGCATACCCCGAGCAGTACGTC.